This T cell receptor beta chain was identified during a study of neoadjuvant anti-PD-1 for oral cavity cancer. Sequencing was performed with immunoSEQ multiplex PCR; in TCRdb, only in-frame clones are kept and a portion is missing. Of about 9,600 clones listed, roughly 66% are singletons. V was trimmed by 4 bases and J by 1 base, leaving 2 bases between them. The CDR3 has 12 residues. In germline, CDR1 is SNHLY, CDR2 FYNNEI. Indicated time point: after neoadjuvant nivolumab, at surgical resection. No culture or expansion preceded analysis of these blood cells. This clone has just one count. The specimen was PBMCs, collected after nivolumab (anti-PD-1) treatment. V gene TRBV2 combines with J gene TRBJ1-5; D not resolved. The receptor was derived from a person between 35 and 79 years old with oral cavity squamous cell carcinoma. The CDR3: CASSGSNQPQHF. The CDR3, as DNA: TGTGCCAGCAGTGGGAGCAATCAGCCCCAGCATTTT.